This T cell receptor (beta chain) originates from a study of T cell responses to AZD1222 COVID-19 vaccine. Regarding the study as a whole: Breadth and depth of Spike-specific TCRs rose after two AZD1222 doses. Repertoire sampling happened only post peak T cell response. There were mostly white British donors and more females than males, and clonal diversity was possibly underestimated.

This clone was observed a single time. Its antigen is not known. Profiling relied on immunoSEQ multiplex PCR, and the TCRdb table lists in-frame clones only, not all of them. The repertoire holds around 100,000 clones, with more than 85% as singletons. Between the trimmed V and J ends, which lost 7 bases and 0 bases, there was a span of 9 bases. The CDR3 runs to 12 residues. Per the germline V gene, CDR1 is SQVTM and CDR2 is ANQGSEA. This chain links TRBV29-1 with TRBJ1-1; D is uncertain. The source material was peripheral blood, sampled on day 0 of AZD1222 vaccination. This TCR was sampled from an adult in good health. The chain's CDR3 is CSATTVNTEAFF. As DNA, the CDR3 is TGCAGCGCCACCACAGTGAACACTGAAGCTTTCTTT.